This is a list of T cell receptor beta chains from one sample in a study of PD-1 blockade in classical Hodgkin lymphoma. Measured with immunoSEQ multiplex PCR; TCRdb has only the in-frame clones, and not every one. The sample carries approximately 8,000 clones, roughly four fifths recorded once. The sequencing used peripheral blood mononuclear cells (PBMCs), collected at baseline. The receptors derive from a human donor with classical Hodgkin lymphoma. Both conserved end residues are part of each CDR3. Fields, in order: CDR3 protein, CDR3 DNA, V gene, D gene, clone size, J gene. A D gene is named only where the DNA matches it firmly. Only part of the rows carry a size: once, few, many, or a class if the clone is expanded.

CASSVLGSGRGGANVLTF,TGTGCCAGCAGCGTACTCGGTAGCGGGAGGGGTGGGGCCAACGTCCTGACTTTC,TRBV9,TRBD2,NA,TRBJ2-6
CASSQVRAGVTGDTQYF,TGCGCCAGCAGCCAAGTTCGGGCGGGAGTCACGGGGGATACGCAGTATTTT,TRBV4-3,TRBD2,NA,TRBJ2-3
CASSESRQGLGYTF,TGCGCCAGCAGTGAGTCGAGGCAGGGTCTTGGCTACACCTTC,TRBV10-2,NA,once,TRBJ1-2
CASSARDREYNEQFF,TGTGCCAGCAGCGCAAGGGACAGGGAATATAATGAGCAGTTCTTC,TRBV21-1,NA,NA,TRBJ2-1
CASSLSGQGAYEQYF,TGTGCCAGCAGCTTATCGGGACAGGGGGCCTACGAGCAGTACTTC,TRBV7-6,TRBD1,NA,TRBJ2-7
CASSQTGGAGNTIYF,TGCGCCAGCAGCCAAACAGGGGGCGCTGGAAACACCATATATTTT,TRBV4-3,TRBD1,NA,TRBJ1-3
CASSQGGRWSYNEQFF,TGCGCCAGCAGCCAAGGAGGGAGGTGGTCGTACAATGAGCAGTTCTTC,TRBV4-3,NA,NA,TRBJ2-1
CASSLAGTGLDEQYF,TGCGCCAGCAGCCTAGCCGGGACAGGGCTCGACGAGCAGTACTTC,TRBV5-1,TRBD1,NA,TRBJ2-7
CASSTTTGRDQFRHF,TGTGCCAGCAGTACCACAACGGGCCGAGACCAATTTAGACACTTT,TRBV28,NA,NA,TRBJ1-6
CASKTPRGTNEQFF,TGTGCCAGCAAAACACCCAGAGGGACGAATGAGCAGTTCTTC,TRBV28,NA,NA,TRBJ2-1
CASRPPLWGPNTGELFF,TGTGCCAGCAGGCCCCCCCTCTGGGGGCCGAACACCGGGGAGCTGTTTTTT,TRBV7-8,NA,NA,TRBJ2-2
CASSDDKGWHTEAFF,TGTGCCAGCAGCGACGATAAGGGCTGGCACACTGAAGCTTTCTTT,TRBV9,NA,NA,TRBJ1-1
CASRRSGSSYNEQFF,TGTGCCAGCAGGAGAAGCGGGAGCTCCTACAATGAGCAGTTCTTC,TRBV14,TRBD2,NA,TRBJ2-1
CASSFSGNEQFF,TGTGCCAGCAGCTTTAGCGGTAATGAGCAGTTCTTC,TRBV9,NA,NA,TRBJ2-1
CASKPTGTWGANVLTF,TGTGCCAGCAAACCAACAGGGACTTGGGGGGCCAACGTCCTGACTTTC,TRBV5-6,NA,NA,TRBJ2-6
CASSQGSGRDNSPLHF,TGCGCCAGCAGCCAAGGCTCTGGACGTGATAATTCACCCCTCCACTTT,TRBV4-1,NA,NA,TRBJ1-6
CASSLLAGGFDEQFF,TGTGCCAGCAGCTTGCTAGCGGGAGGGTTCGATGAGCAGTTCTTC,TRBV7-2,TRBD2,NA,TRBJ2-1
CASSSKGAPLLNEKLFF,TGTGCCAGCAGCTCGAAAGGGGCTCCCCTGTTAAATGAAAAACTGTTTTTT,TRBV7-9,NA,NA,TRBJ1-4
CASTLGTAIQETQYF,TGTGCCAGCACCCTCGGGACAGCAATCCAAGAGACCCAGTACTTC,TRBV7-9,TRBD1,NA,TRBJ2-5
CASSIRTGVDYGYTF,TGTGCCAGTAGTATTCGTACAGGGGTGGACTATGGCTACACCTTC,TRBV19,TRBD1,NA,TRBJ1-2
CACWDSYNEQFF,TGTGCCTGTTGGGACAGCTACAATGAGCAGTTCTTC,TRBV30,TRBD1,NA,TRBJ2-1
CASSSNALGNQPQHF,TGTGCCAGCAGCTCCAACGCCCTCGGCAATCAGCCCCAGCATTTT,TRBV9,NA,once,TRBJ1-5